This T cell receptor beta chain was observed in a study of cytomegalovirus exposure and HLA in healthy donors. Across the study: The study placed around 80% of its 398 genotyped donors in the Caucasian-associated ancestry cluster. Study-level results: CMV serostatus was the only recorded immune exposure for donors.

Primers: 60 Vbeta forward and 13 Jbeta reverse. In the authors' methods: In a later analysis, 79 million or so unique TCR beta chains included roughly 11 million shared by two or more donors. Method: immunoSEQ multiplex PCR; TCRdb's copy keeps in-frame clones and lacks some. The V and J calls and clone size come from that table; D and trimming were worked out from the DNA. The data show more than 80,000 clones, with 55% to 75% seen just once and under 3% held by the top ten. As regards this clone: What it recognizes is unknown.

Looked up from germline, CDR1 is LGHNA and CDR2 is YSLEER. Trimming removed 6 bases at V and 2 bases at J, with 13 bases between. The CDR3 covers 14 residues. V is TRBV4-3 and J is TRBJ1-2, with D unclear. This TCR derives from a man over 45 in good health and CMV-seronegative. Sequencing was performed on PBMCs. The CDR3 bases are TGCGCCAGCAGTTCCGGCGGACTCAACTATGGCTACACCTTC. This encodes CASSSGGLNYGYTF.